Only a few counts were recorded for the clone carrying this T cell receptor beta chain. Its cognate antigen is unknown. Clones were read by immunoSEQ multiplex PCR, and TCRdb kept only the in-frame ones, dropping some. The data show fewer than 55,000 clones, roughly nine tenths seen once. This entry is derived from a study of OX40 agonist ivuxolimab in advanced cancers. Study information: Dose-escalation patients were diagnosed with hepatocellular carcinoma, melanoma, renal cell cancer or head and neck cancer.

The CDR3 consists of 14 residues. CDR1 SGHDT and CDR2 YYEEEE come from the germline V gene. V lost 4 bases and J lost 9; bases outside the gene matches: 6. The study's findings and limits: Some nonresponders likewise displayed low normalized T-cell clonal expansion.

The TCR was taken from an adult with an advanced solid tumor such as melanoma, head and neck, liver or kidney cancer. The sample consisted of CD4+ or CD8+ T cells sorted from blood, taken in a trial of the OX40 agonist ivuxolimab. The V and J genes are TRBV5-6 and TRBJ1-6; 8 bases line up with TRBD1. The CDR3 here is CASSAGTGISPLHF. Here the CDR3 DNA reads TGTGCCAGCAGCGCCGGGACAGGAATTTCACCCCTCCACTTT.